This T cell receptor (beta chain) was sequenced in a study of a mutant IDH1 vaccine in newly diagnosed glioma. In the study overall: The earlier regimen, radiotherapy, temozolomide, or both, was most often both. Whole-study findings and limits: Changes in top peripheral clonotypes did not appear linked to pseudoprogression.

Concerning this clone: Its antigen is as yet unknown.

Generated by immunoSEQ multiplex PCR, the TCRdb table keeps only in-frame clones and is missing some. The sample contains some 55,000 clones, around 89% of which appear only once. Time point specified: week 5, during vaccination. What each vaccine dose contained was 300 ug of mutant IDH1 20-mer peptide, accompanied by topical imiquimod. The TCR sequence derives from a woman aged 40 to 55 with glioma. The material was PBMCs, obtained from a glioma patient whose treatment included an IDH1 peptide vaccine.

Here the CDR3 reads CASRPGTTVYGYTF. The DNA of the CDR3 is TGTGCCAGCAGACCCGGGACGACAGTCTATGGCTACACCTTC. The chain couples TRBV6-5 to TRBJ1-2; maybe TRBD1 (5 bases). The germline V gene encodes CDR1 MNHEY and CDR2 SVGAGI. The CDR3 covers 14 residues. The V end lost 6 bases, the J end lost 4 bases, and 15 bases lay between the germline ends.